This TCR beta chain was captured in a study of T cells in Graves' hyperthyroidism and ophthalmopathy. Study results and limitations: Clonotypes that were expanded in thyroid above 0.001 mostly appeared in blood too.

These patients, aged 18 to 65, had recently diagnosed hyperthyroidism lasting under 2 months. This clonotype was seen at least ten times. Its target is unknown. From RNA transcripts, TCR beta CDR3 regions were amplified. The HTBI primer set served for first-round RT-PCR of the TCR CDR3. One entry per CDR3 protein, called by TCRdb with MiXCR from the multiplex PCR reads. There are roughly 580,000 distinct CDR3 sequences in the sample; more than 11% occur only once, and roughly 6.2% lies in the top ten. Sequencing was carried out using blood. This sequence originates from a woman between 25 and 40 years old with Graves' hyperthyroidism that later progressed to Graves' ophthalmopathy.

This chain's CDR3 is CASSVGSSGYSYEQYF. CDR3 sequence (DNA): TGTGCCAGCAGCGTAGGCTCTAGCGGGTATTCCTACGAGCAGTACTTC. J is TRBJ2-7 and V is TRBV9; 8 bases agree with TRBD2. CDR3 size: 16 residues. In germline, CDR1 is SGDLS, CDR2 YYNGEE. Germline trimming cut 0 bases from V and 1 base from J; bases unmatched to any gene: 6.